The 22 T cell receptor beta chains below come from one sample, sequenced in a study of Tregs in tolerant kidney transplant recipients (dated by TCRdb to about 2019). The transplants used related donors with nonmyeloablative bone marrow transplantation, and mixed chimerism in the human trials was transient. The receptor library was made with the immunoSEQ multiplex PCR assay. Drawn from immuneACCESS, this table holds only the in-frame rearrangements with V and J called that TCRdb kept. Clones are partly lost; checked studies trace under half to an unresolved V gene and leave the rest unexplained. A total of tens of thousands of clones appear in this sample, about 91% of them only once. More than 1.5% of the sample comes from the top ten. This specimen was CD4+ T cells from blood (PBMCs), taken 24 months after the transplant. The receptor source for this set is a human patient who received a combined kidney and bone marrow transplant. Where a transplant has occurred, the graft donor may have supplied some of the T cells.

V and J are TRBV4-3 and TRBJ2-1; 10 positions match TRBD1. The CDR3 sequence is 14 residues long. CDR1 is LGHNA and CDR2 is YSLEER in the germline V gene. After removal of 11 bases from V and 2 bases from J, the junction contained 6 bases not matched to a gene. The CDR3 loop reads CARGTGAPYNEQFF. The CDR3 nucleotides read TGCGCCCGAGGGACAGGGGCCCCCTACAATGAGCAGTTCTTC.

The rearrangement uses TRBV6-5 and TRBJ2-7; TRBD2 agrees at 13 bases. The CDR3 sequence is 15 residues long. CDR1 and CDR2 from the germline V gene are MNHEY and SVGAGI. V was pared by 4 bases and J by 2 bases, with 2 bases of the junction left unmatched. In DNA form, the CDR3 reads TGTGCCAGCAGTTGGACTAGCGGGAGTGCCTACGAGCAGTACTTC. Translated, it gives CASSWTSGSAYEQYF.

The chain couples TRBV7-3 to TRBJ1-1; 11 bases agree with TRBD1. From germline, CDR1 is SGHTA and CDR2 FQGTGA. The V segment lost 3 bases and the J segment 4 bases; nucleotides outside the gene matches: 7. The CDR3 length is 16 residues. CDR3 sequence reads: CASSLGGTGGGTEAFF. CDR3 DNA sequence: TGTGCCAGCAGCTTGGGGGGGACAGGGGGTGGCACTGAAGCTTTCTTT.

This chain links TRBV7-3 with TRBJ2-2, with 11 positions matching TRBD2. CDR3 length: 17 amino acids. V shed 5 bases and J 6 bases; nucleotides not matched to a gene: 11. Germline CDR1 reads SGHTA; CDR2 reads FQGTGA. CDR3 amino acids: CASSKLAGGSGSGELFF. The CDR3 DNA reads as TGTGCCAGCAGCAAGCTAGCGGGAGGTTCCGGGTCCGGGGAGCTGTTTTTT.

The chain recombines TRBV12-5 with TRBJ2-1; D is ambiguous. Germline CDR1 reads LGHNT; CDR2 reads FRNRAP. The CDR3 contains 20 residues. Trimming left V 2 bases short and J 2 bases short, with 25 bases between. CDR3 loop: CASGLTPKKRIHPPYNEQFF. The CDR3 DNA is TGTGCTAGTGGTTTGACCCCAAAAAAGAGGATCCATCCCCCCTACAATGAGCAGTTCTTC.

V usage is TRBV9 and J usage is TRBJ1-2, with no clear D. The germline V gene encodes CDR1 SGDLS and CDR2 YYNGEE. The CDR3 totals 14 residues. Trimming removed 4 bases from V and 7 bases from J, with 17 bases in between. DNA of the CDR3: TGTGCCAGCAGCCCCGTAACTACGCCAACTGGCTACACCTTC. It yields the protein CASSPVTTPTGYTF.

The J gene is TRBJ2-3, the V gene TRBV19; the D gene is possibly TRBD2 (5 bases). Deletions cut 4 bases from V and 4 bases from J, with 21 bases between. CDR1 is LNHDA and CDR2 is SQIVND in the germline V gene (reference sequence). The CDR3 contains 17 residues. Written as DNA, the CDR3 is TGTGCCAGTAGTAGCTGGTTTCGGGGTGGGGTAGCAGATACGCAGTATTTT. It encodes CASSSWFRGGVADTQYF.

In its sample, this clone was seen a few times. The rearrangement links TRBV6-4 to TRBJ2-1; 8 bases fit TRBD2. This CDR3 has 14 residues. V dropped 4 bases and J dropped 9; count of bases not matched to a gene: 8. Germline V gene lookup returns CDR1 MRHNA and CDR2 SNTAGT. The CDR3 DNA sequence: TGTGCCAGCAGTGCCAGCGGGAGAGTCGGTGAGCAGTTCTTC. It translates to CASSASGRVGEQFF.

This clone was detected once. This chain links TRBV5-6 with TRBJ2-2; 7 nucleotides align to TRBD1. This CDR3 is built from 14 residues. V was pared by 4 bases and J by 4 bases, with 4 bases of the junction left unmatched. In germline, CDR1 is SGHDT, CDR2 YYEEEE. The CDR3 region has the DNA TGTGCCAGCAGCCAGACAGGGCTCACCGGGGAGCTGTTTTTT. It specifies CASSQTGLTGELFF.

This clone was counted a single time. V gene TRBV2 combines with J gene TRBJ2-4; TRBD1 matches at 9 bases. CDR1 is SNHLY, CDR2 FYNNEI, per germline. The CDR3 is made up of 13 amino acids. Trimming cost V 5 bases and J 8 bases; bases outside gene matches: 4. CDR3 sequence: CASSRTGVDIQYF. The CDR3, as DNA: TGTGCCAGCAGTAGGACAGGGGTGGACATTCAGTACTTC.

The rearrangement links TRBV6-6 to TRBJ1-1; 7 nucleotides match TRBD1. Unmatched junction bases numbered 3, after V lost 0 bases and J lost 8 bases. The CDR3 is 13 amino acids. Germline V gene sequence: CDR1 MNHNY, CDR2 SVGAGI (reference sequence). The CDR3 loop is CASSYSRGLEAFF. The CDR3 DNA reads TGTGCCAGCAGTTACTCTAGGGGGCTCGAAGCTTTCTTT.

The CDR3 bases are TGTGCCTGGAGTGTACTACCCGCGGGAGGACTCGTTTACGAGCAGTACTTC. It encodes CAWSVLPAGGLVYEQYF. V gene TRBV30 combines with J gene TRBJ2-7, with 8 bases fitting TRBD2. J gave up 4 bases and V 0 bases, and 14 bases lay outside the gene matches. The CDR3 has 17 residues. Germline V gene data show CDR1 as GTSNPN and CDR2 as SVGIG (reference sequence).

This clone was seen once. The V and J genes are TRBV19 and TRBJ2-7, with TRBD2 matching over 9 bases. Germline V gene sequence: CDR1 LNHDA, CDR2 SQIVND (reference sequence). The CDR3 is made up of 15 amino acids. Germline trimming cut 4 bases from V and 4 bases from J; bases unmatched to any gene: 8. Here the CDR3 reads CASSNGGRALYEQYF. CDR3 nucleotides: TGTGCCAGTAGTAATGGCGGGAGGGCCTTGTACGAGCAGTACTTC.

The chain employs TRBV7-9 and TRBJ1-2; TRBD1 agrees at 8 bases. The germline gives CDR1 SEHNR, CDR2 FQNEAQ (reference sequence). V dropped 1 base and J dropped 6; count of bases not matched to a gene: 4. This CDR3 contains 14 residues. The CDR3 sequence: CASSLVAGGHGYTF. CDR3 bases: TGTGCCAGCAGCTTAGTGGCAGGGGGCCATGGCTACACCTTC. Supplemented by reference TRBV7-9 and TRBJ1-2, the full variable domain reads DTGVSQNPRHKITKRGQNVTFRCDPISEHNRLYWYRQTLGQGPEFLTYFQNEAQLEKSRLLSDRFSAERPKGSFSTLEIQRTEQGDSAMYLCASSLVAGGHGYTFGSGTRLTVV.

The J gene is TRBJ2-5, the V gene TRBV19; 10 bases agree with TRBD1. The J segment lost 4 bases and the V segment lost 4 bases, leaving 6 bases of the junction unmatched. Germline-derived CDR1 and CDR2 are LNHDA and SQIVND (reference sequence). The CDR3 sequence is 15 residues long. The CDR3 loop reads CASSKVTGGPETQYF. The CDR3 nucleotides are TGTGCCAGTAGTAAGGTGACAGGGGGCCCAGAGACCCAGTACTTC.

The chain links TRBV18 to TRBJ2-1; 9 nucleotides align to TRBD1. With V trimmed by 3 bases and J by 5 bases, 5 bases remained unmatched. This CDR3 has 15 amino acids. Germline CDR1 and CDR2: KGHSH and LQKENI. The CDR3 bases are TGTGCCAGCTCACCCCTGGACAGGGGCCACAATGAGCAGTTCTTC. Its translation: CASSPLDRGHNEQFF.

The chain couples TRBV19 to TRBJ2-2, with TRBD2 matching over 7 bases. The length of the CDR3 is 16 residues. The germline gives CDR1 LNHDA, CDR2 SQIVND (reference sequence). J gave up 5 bases and V 7 bases, and 13 bases lay outside the gene matches. The CDR3 sequence: CASTGGKGVRTGELFF. The CDR3 DNA follows: TGTGCCAGTACGGGGGGTAAAGGGGTGAGAACCGGGGAGCTGTTTTTT.

The chain combines TRBV19 with TRBJ1-3, with D possibly matching TRBD1 (5 bases). Germline values: CDR1 LNHDA, CDR2 SQIVND (reference sequence). The CDR3 length is 13 residues. V was shortened by 8 bases and J by 2 bases, with 10 bases between the two germline ends. CDR3 region: CASSTEAGNTIYF. DNA of the CDR3: TGTGCCAGTTCGACAGAGGCTGGAAACACCATATATTTT.

The chain uses TRBV30 and TRBJ2-3, with D tentatively TRBD1 (6 bases). Germline V gene sequence: CDR1 GTSNPN, CDR2 SVGIG (reference sequence). V lost 4 bases, J lost 3 bases, and 17 bases lay in between. The CDR3 contains 15 residues. The CDR3 bases are TGTGCCTGGACGTTGAGTGGGGGCTTGACAGATACGCAGTATTTT. Protein product: CAWTLSGGLTDTQYF.

A few counts support this clone. The rearrangement joins TRBV6-6 to TRBJ1-2; unclear D gene. Per germline, CDR1 MNHNY and CDR2 SVGAGI (reference sequence). Trimming cost V 6 bases and J 0 bases, with 11 bases left between them. CDR3 length: 14 residues. The CDR3, as DNA: TGTGCCAGCAGCGACTCCCCAGCTAACTATGGCTACACCTTC. It encodes CASSDSPANYGYTF.

The chain is built from TRBV9 and TRBJ2-1; 9 nucleotides align to TRBD1. Germline V gene lookup returns CDR1 SGDLS and CDR2 YYNGEE. The CDR3 is 15 residues long. V dropped 5 bases and J dropped 2; count of bases not matched to a gene: 5. CDR3 loop: CASSFRDRAYNEQFF. As DNA, the CDR3 is TGTGCCAGCAGTTTCCGGGACAGGGCCTACAATGAGCAGTTCTTC.

The V call is TRBV11-3, the J call TRBJ2-3; D is perhaps TRBD2 (6 bases). CDR1 and CDR2 from the germline V gene are SGHNT and YENEEA. V was clipped by 2 bases and J by 4 bases, with 19 bases between them. This CDR3 spans 17 amino acids. CDR3: CASSLTFTGVRADTQYF. As DNA, the CDR3 is TGTGCCAGCAGCTTAACTTTTACGGGAGTGCGGGCAGATACGCAGTATTTT.